This TCR beta chain was recovered during a study of OX40 agonist ivuxolimab in advanced cancers. As for the study in general: The dose of intravenous ivuxolimab that patients received every 2 weeks ranged from 0.01 to 10 mg/kg. Hepatocellular carcinoma, melanoma, renal cell or head and neck cancer was diagnosed in the dose-escalation patients. Of the participants, over 30% had some prior anti-PD-1, anti-PD-L1 or anti-CTLA-4 therapy, which was allowed. Study results and limitations: At 0.1 to 3.0 mg/kg, clonal expansion of CD4+ and CD8+ blood T cells had occurred by week 6.

In the case of this clone: What it binds is not known.

TCRdb keeps only in-frame clones here, not all; method: immunoSEQ multiplex PCR. The sample holds approximately 58,000 clones, just over 85% seen once. From germline, CDR1 is MGHRA and CDR2 YSYEKL. The CDR3 consists of 15 residues. Losses at the gene ends were 3 bases for V and 3 bases for J; bases not matched to a gene: 4. The chain carries TRBV4-1 and TRBJ2-7, with TRBD2 matching 11 bases. The clonotype comes from an adult with an advanced solid tumor such as melanoma, head and neck, liver or kidney cancer. The sequencing here drew on CD4+ or CD8+ T cells sorted from blood, taken in a trial of the OX40 agonist ivuxolimab. In DNA form, the CDR3 reads TGCGCCAGCAGCCAGGGCGGACTAGCGGGCTACGAGCAGTACTTC. Its translation is CASSQGGLAGYEQYF.